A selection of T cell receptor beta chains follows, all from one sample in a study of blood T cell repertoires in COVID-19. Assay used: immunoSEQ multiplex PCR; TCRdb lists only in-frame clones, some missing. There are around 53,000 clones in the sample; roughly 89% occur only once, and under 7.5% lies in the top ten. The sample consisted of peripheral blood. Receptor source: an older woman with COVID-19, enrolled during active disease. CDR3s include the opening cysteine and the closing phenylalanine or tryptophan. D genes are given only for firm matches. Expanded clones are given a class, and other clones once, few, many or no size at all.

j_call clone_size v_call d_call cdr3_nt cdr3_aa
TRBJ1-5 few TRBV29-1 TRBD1 TGCAGCGTGAGAGGGGGCGTGGGACAGCCCCAGCATTTT CSVRGGVGQPQHF
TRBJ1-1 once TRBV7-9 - TGTGCCAGCAGCTTGAGTCGGGCTGAAGCTTTCTTT CASSLSRAEAFF
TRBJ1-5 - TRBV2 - TGTGCCACCACAGCCGCACCGGGGCAGCCCCAGCATTTT CATTAAPGQPQHF
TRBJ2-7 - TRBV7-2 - TGTGCCAGCAGCCCCTCTGGACATTACTACGAGCAGTACTTC CASSPSGHYYEQYF
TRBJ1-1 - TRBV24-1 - TGTGCCACCAGTGAGGCAGGGAAGACTGAAGCTTTCTTT CATSEAGKTEAFF
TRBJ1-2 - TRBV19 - TGTGCCAGCAATATCCTACAGGGTAGTTATAAGGGCTACACCTTC CASNILQGSYKGYTF
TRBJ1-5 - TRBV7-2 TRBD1 TGTGCCAGCAGTTCTACAGGGGGCAATCAGCCCCAGCATTTT CASSSTGGNQPQHF
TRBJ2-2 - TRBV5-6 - TGTGCCAGCCGCTTAACTCCCGGGGAGCTGTTTTTT CASRLTPGELFF
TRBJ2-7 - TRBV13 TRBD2 TGTGCCAGCAGACTTATCGGGACTAGCGACGGCTACGAGCAGTACTTC CASRLIGTSDGYEQYF
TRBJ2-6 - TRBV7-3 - TGTGCCAGCAGCTTAAGGTCAGGTCCTCTCTCTGGGGCCAACGTCCTGACTTTC CASSLRSGPLSGANVLTF
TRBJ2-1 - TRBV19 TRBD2 TGTGCCAGTAGTCCCCACCTTGATAGCGGGGGCTACAATGAGCAGTTCTTC CASSPHLDSGGYNEQFF
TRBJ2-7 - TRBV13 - TGTGCCAGCAGCTTAGGGTCCGGGGATTCCTACGAGCAGTACTTC CASSLGSGDSYEQYF
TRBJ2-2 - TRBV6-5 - TGTGCCAGCAGTTACCCGGGTGTCGGGGAGCTGTTTTTT CASSYPGVGELFF
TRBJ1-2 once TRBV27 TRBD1 TGTGCCAGCAGGAGGACAGGGACGTACACCTTC CASRRTGTYTF
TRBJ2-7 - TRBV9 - TGTGCCAGCAGCGCCTACGGCGAGCAGTACTTC CASSAYGEQYF
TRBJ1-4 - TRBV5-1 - TGCGCCAGCAGCTCAGGTGGCGGGTGGGGAGAAAAACTGTTTTTT CASSSGGGWGEKLFF
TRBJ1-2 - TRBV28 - TGTGCCAGCGGCACGCGGATCAGAACTTATGGCTACACCTTC CASGTRIRTYGYTF
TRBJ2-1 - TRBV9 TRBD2 TGTGCCAGCAGCCCGGGACTAGCTGACAATGAGCAGTTCTTC CASSPGLADNEQFF
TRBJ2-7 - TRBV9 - TGTGCCAGCAGCGTGACAGGGGCGGGAGCCCCCTACGAGCAGTACTTC CASSVTGAGAPYEQYF
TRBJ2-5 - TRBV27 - TGTGCCAGCAGTTCAGGGAGGGGGGAGACCCAGTACTTC CASSSGRGETQYF
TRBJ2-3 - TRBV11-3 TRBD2 TGTGCCAGCAGCTCTCGACTAGCGGGAGGGACAGATACGCAGTATTTT CASSSRLAGGTDTQYF
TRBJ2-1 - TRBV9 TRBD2 TGTGCCAGCAGCGCCAGCGGGAGGGCCTTAGGCGAGCAGTTCTTC CASSASGRALGEQFF
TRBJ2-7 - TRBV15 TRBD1 TGTGCCACCAGCAGAGATCGGGACAGCTTCTACGAGCAGTACTTC CATSRDRDSFYEQYF
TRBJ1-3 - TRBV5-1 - TGCGCCAGCAGCTTGGCCCCGACAGGCACCTCTGGAAACACCATATATTTT CASSLAPTGTSGNTIYF
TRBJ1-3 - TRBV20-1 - TGCAGTGCTAGTTTCGGGGGAAACACCATATATTTT CSASFGGNTIYF
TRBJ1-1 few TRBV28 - TGTGCCAGCAGTTTCATGTCCCTGAACACTGAAGCTTTCTTT CASSFMSLNTEAFF
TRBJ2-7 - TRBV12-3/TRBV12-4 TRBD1 TGTGCCAGCAGGAGACAGGGGACCTACGAGCAGTACTTC CASRRQGTYEQYF
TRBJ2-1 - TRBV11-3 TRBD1 TGTGCCAGCAGCCTAGGGACCGGGACAGGGAGCTACAATGAGCAGTTCTTC CASSLGTGTGSYNEQFF
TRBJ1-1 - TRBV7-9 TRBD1 TGTGCCAGCAGCTTAGACGGGACAGCTAACACTGAAGCTTTCTTT CASSLDGTANTEAFF
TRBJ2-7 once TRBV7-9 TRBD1 TGTGCCAGCAGCTTAGAGGGACAGGCTAGGCCAGGGGCCTACGAGCAGTACTTC CASSLEGQARPGAYEQYF
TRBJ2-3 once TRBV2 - TGTGCCAGCAGAGATAGCGCAAGCACAGATACGCAGTATTTT CASRDSASTDTQYF
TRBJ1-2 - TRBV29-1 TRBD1 TGCAGCGTTCCTGAGGACAGGGGATCCTATGGCTACACCTTC CSVPEDRGSYGYTF
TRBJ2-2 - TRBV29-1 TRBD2 TGCAGCGTTGGCTACGGACTAGCAGCCGGGGAGCTGTTTTTT CSVGYGLAAGELFF
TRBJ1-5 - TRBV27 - TGTGCCAGCAGTCGCAAACCACCGACAGTGTATAGCAATCAGCCCCAGCATTTT CASSRKPPTVYSNQPQHF
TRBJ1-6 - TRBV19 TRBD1 TGTGCCAGTAGCGTGACAGGGGAAAATTCACCCCTCCACTTT CASSVTGENSPLHF
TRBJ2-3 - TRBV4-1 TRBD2 TGCGCCAGCAGCCTAGGACTAGCGGGAGTCGCAGATACGCAGTATTTT CASSLGLAGVADTQYF
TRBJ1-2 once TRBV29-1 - TGCAGCGTTGAAACTGTTCAGGGAACCTATGGCTACACCTTC CSVETVQGTYGYTF
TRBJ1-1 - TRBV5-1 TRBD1 TGCGCCAGCAGCTCAGGACCGCGGACAGGGTCGAATGCTTTCTTT CASSSGPRTGSNAFF
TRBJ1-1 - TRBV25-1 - TGTGCCAGCAGTACGCTAACGGGGAACACTGAAGCTTTCTTT CASSTLTGNTEAFF
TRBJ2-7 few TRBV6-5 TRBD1 TGTGCCAGCAGCCGACCAGACAGGGCAAGAGAGTACTTC CASSRPDRAREYF
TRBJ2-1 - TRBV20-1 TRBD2 TGCAGTGCTAGTCGAAGCGGGACGACGGGTGAGCAGTTCTTC CSASRSGTTGEQFF
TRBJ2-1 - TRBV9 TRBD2 TGTGCCAGCAGCGTAGGGACTAGCGGGGGCAATGAGCAGTTCTTC CASSVGTSGGNEQFF
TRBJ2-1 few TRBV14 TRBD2 TGTGCCAGCAGCCAAGATTGGACTAGCTCCTACAATGAGCAGTTCTTC CASSQDWTSSYNEQFF
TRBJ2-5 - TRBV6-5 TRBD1 TGTGCCGCATCGGGACAGGGTGAGACCCAGTACTTC CAASGQGETQYF
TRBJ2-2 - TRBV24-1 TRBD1 TGTGCCACCAGTGATTCGGACAGGGGGCGCCTAGGGGAGCTGTTTTTT CATSDSDRGRLGELFF
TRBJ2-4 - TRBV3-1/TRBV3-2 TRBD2 TGTGCCAGCAGCCAAGGAGGACTAGCGGGAGAGAGCATTCAGTACTTC CASSQGGLAGESIQYF
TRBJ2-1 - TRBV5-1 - TGCGCCAGCAGCTTGGCCACCGCGGGGAATGAGCAGTTCTTC CASSLATAGNEQFF
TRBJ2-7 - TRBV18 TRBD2 TGTGCCAGCTCACCAGGGACTAGCGGATACGAGCAGTACTTC CASSPGTSGYEQYF
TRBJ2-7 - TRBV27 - TGTGCCAGCAGTTTATCCTCGGGAGTATGGGAGCAGTACTTC CASSLSSGVWEQYF
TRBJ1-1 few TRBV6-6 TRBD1 TGTGCCACCGAACAGGGGAAGGAAGCTTTCTTT CATEQGKEAFF
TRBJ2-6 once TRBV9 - TGTGCCAGCAGCGCCTCGGGTTCGGGGACTGCTGGGGCCAACGTCCTGACTTTC CASSASGSGTAGANVLTF
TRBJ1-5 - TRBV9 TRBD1 TGTGCCAGCAGCGTAACAGGGGGAGATCAGCCCCAGCATTTT CASSVTGGDQPQHF